The 3 T cell receptor beta chains below come from one sample, sequenced in a study of radiotherapy plus CTLA-4 blockade in lung cancer. TCRdb's copy holds only in-frame clones and misses some; the assay was immunoSEQ multiplex PCR. In the table there are around 56,000 clones, 70% to 80% of which are singletons. The material was peripheral blood, obtained from a patient treated with radiotherapy plus ipilimumab. All receptors derive from a human donor with non-small cell lung cancer who had a complete response to radiotherapy plus ipilimumab.

This sequence joins TRBV19 and TRBJ1-2, with TRBD1 matching over 11 bases. Germline CDR1 LNHDA, CDR2 SQIVND (reference sequence). The V and J ends lost 5 bases and 5 bases, in that order; junction bases with no gene match: 13. This CDR3 is built from 17 residues. The chain's CDR3 is CASSLLPRTGGPYGYTF. CDR3 nucleotide sequence: TGTGCCAGTAGTCTACTCCCGAGGACAGGGGGCCCGTATGGCTACACCTTC.

This clone occurred a few times. The CDR3, as DNA: TGTGCCAGCAGCTTCTCGGGAGTTCCCACAGATACGCAGTATTTT. Residues: CASSFSGVPTDTQYF. This rearrangement joins TRBV5-5 to TRBJ2-3, with D possibly TRBD2 on 6 matching bases. The CDR3 has 15 residues. Germline V gives CDR1 SGHKS, CDR2 YYEKEE (reference sequence). V dropped 2 bases and J dropped 2 bases, with 12 bases sitting between them.

The rearrangement links TRBV18 to TRBJ1-3, with D perhaps matching TRBD1 (6 bases). The V end lost 4 bases, the J end lost 2 bases, and 9 bases lay between the germline ends. The CDR3 sequence is 14 residues long. In germline, CDR1 is KGHSH, CDR2 LQKENI. CDR3 coding DNA: TGTGCCAGCTCACGAGGACAGACTGGAAACACCATATATTTT. Translating it yields CASSRGQTGNTIYF. Full variable domain (rest looked up from reference TRBV18 and TRBJ1-3): NAGVMQNPRHLVRRRGQEARLRCSPMKGHSHVYWYRQLPEEGLKFMVYLQKENIIDESGMPKERFSAEFPKEGPSILRIQQVVRGDSAAYFCASSRGQTGNTIYFGEGSWLTVV.